Below, 32 T cell receptor beta chains from the same sample are listed, as sequenced in a study of cytomegalovirus exposure and HLA in healthy donors (dated by TCRdb to about 2017). The library was built by means of the immunoSEQ multiplex PCR assay. For the multiplex PCR, a mixture combining 60 forward primers for TCR Vbeta segments and 13 reverse primers for TCR Jbeta segments was used. TCRdb retrieved this table from immuneACCESS and kept in-frame rearrangements only. Not all clones are present; in checked studies, unresolved V genes account for under half, and no reason is known for the remainder. The sample table shows about 120,000 clones, and roughly 80% are seen once. Clones ranked in the top ten supply 2.1% of the sample. Sequencing input: PBMCs. These receptors came from a man aged 25 to 40 in good health and CMV-seronegative.

There are a few counts of this clone. The gene calls are TRBV4-3 and TRBJ2-1; 7 bases agree with TRBD1. Germline loops: CDR1 LGHNA, CDR2 YSLEER. The CDR3 sequence is 14 residues long. Germline trimming cut 1 base from V and 7 bases from J; bases unmatched to any gene: 4. The CDR3 nucleotides read TGCGCCAGCAGCCAAGGGACAGGAGCTAATGAGCAGTTCTTC. Encoded protein: CASSQGTGANEQFF.

The chain links TRBV2 to TRBJ1-1, with 8 positions matching TRBD1. Germline V lookup: CDR1 SNHLY, CDR2 FYNNEI. V lost 3 bases, J lost 3 bases, and 12 bases stayed unmatched. The CDR3 is made up of 17 amino acids. The CDR3 region is CASSDPYRGGKDTEAFF. The DNA for the CDR3 is TGTGCCAGCAGTGATCCTTACAGGGGGGGGAAGGACACTGAAGCTTTCTTT.

The chain joins TRBV10-2 to TRBJ2-7; the match to TRBD1 covers 7 bases. Germline V CDR1 and CDR2: WSHSY, SAAADI. The trim removed 6 bases at V and 3 bases at J, leaving 8 bases unmatched. This CDR3 is built from 14 residues. CDR3 sequence (DNA): TGCGCCAGCAGCCCCGGACAGGCGTTCTACGAGCAGTACTTC. This codes for CASSPGQAFYEQYF.

This chain joins TRBV7-9 and TRBJ1-1; D is uncertain. V lost 5 bases, J lost 1 base, and 11 bases lay in between. This CDR3 comprises 14 residues. Looked up from germline, CDR1 is SEHNR and CDR2 is FQNEAQ (reference sequence). The CDR3 region is CASSHWSPNTEAFF. CDR3 DNA: TGTGCCAGCAGCCACTGGAGTCCGAACACTGAAGCTTTCTTT.

This clone has a single count. The CDR3 spells CASSLGETSGGLGRETQYF. Here the CDR3 DNA reads TGCGCCAGCAGCTTGGGGGAGACTAGCGGGGGCCTTGGAAGGGAGACCCAGTACTTC. J is TRBJ2-5 and V is TRBV5-1, with TRBD2 matching over 12 bases. The V segment lost 0 bases and the J segment 5 bases; nucleotides outside the gene matches: 14. Germline loops: CDR1 SGHRS, CDR2 YFSETQ. The CDR3 is 19 residues long.

This clone was counted once. The CDR3 sequence is CASSPHPGQAFGYTF. The CDR3 DNA reads as TGTGCCAGCAGTCCTCACCCGGGACAGGCTTTTGGCTACACCTTC. The V gene is TRBV27, the J gene TRBJ1-2, with TRBD1 matching over 8 bases. Losses at the gene ends were 5 bases for V and 7 bases for J; bases not matched to a gene: 12. The CDR3 spans 15 residues. The germline gives CDR1 MNHEY, CDR2 SMNVEV (reference sequence).

This rearrangement joins TRBV28 to TRBJ1-2, with D uncertain. CDR1 is MDHEN, CDR2 SYDVKM, per germline. Trimming took off 1 base at V and 4 bases at J, with 7 bases between the two ends. CDR3 length equals 13 residues. This CDR3 reads CASSLLGSYGYTF. The CDR3 bases are TGTGCCAGCAGTTTATTGGGCAGCTATGGCTACACCTTC.

The CDR3, as DNA: TGTGCCAGCAGCGACAGGGGGGAAAATTCACCCCTCCACTTT. As protein: CASSDRGENSPLHF. The V and J genes are TRBV6-1 and TRBJ1-6; 9 bases line up with TRBD1. With V trimmed by 6 bases and J by 7 bases, 4 bases remained unmatched. The CDR3 totals 14 residues. Looked up from germline, CDR1 is MNHNS and CDR2 is SASEGT.

CDR3 coding DNA: TGTGCCAGCAGTTCTAGCGGGGCAACAGATACGCAGTATTTT. The encoded protein is CASSSSGATDTQYF. The gene calls are TRBV7-9 and TRBJ2-3, with TRBD2 matching 9 bases. CDR3 size: 14 residues. Unmatched junction bases numbered 4, after V lost 6 bases and J lost 3 bases. Germline lookup yields CDR1 SEHNR and CDR2 FQNEAQ (reference sequence). The whole variable domain, filled in from reference TRBV7-9 and TRBJ2-3, reads DTGVSQNPRHKITKRGQNVTFRCDPISEHNRLYWYRQTLGQGPEFLTYFQNEAQLEKSRLLSDRFSAERPKGSFSTLEIQRTEQGDSAMYLCASSSSGATDTQYFGPGTRLTVL.

The V call is TRBV9, the J call TRBJ2-2; TRBD2 matches 10 bases. The CDR3 has 16 amino acids. Losses at the gene ends were 0 bases for V and 7 bases for J; bases not matched to a gene: 6. Germline CDR1 SGDLS, CDR2 YYNGEE. CDR3 loop: CASSVGAGGLNGELFF. CDR3 nucleotides: TGTGCCAGCAGCGTAGGAGCGGGGGGGCTTAACGGGGAGCTGTTTTTT.

V is TRBV30 and J is TRBJ2-7, with 8 bases identical to TRBD1. This CDR3 spans 13 amino acids. V shed 7 bases and J 4 bases; nucleotides not matched to a gene: 9. The germline gives CDR1 GTSNPN, CDR2 SVGIG (reference sequence). The CDR3 loop reads CASSRTGMYEQYF. CDR3 DNA sequence: TGTGCCTCCTCGAGGACAGGGATGTACGAGCAGTACTTC.

The genes are TRBV25-1 and TRBJ1-2; perhaps TRBD1 as D (5 bases). The CDR3 spans 14 residues. Germline values: CDR1 MGHDK, CDR2 SYGVNS. Trimming removed 8 bases at V and 8 bases at J, with 21 bases between. CDR3 in amino acids: CASSLDGEGYGYTF. Written as DNA, the CDR3 is TGTGCCAGCTCCCTGGACGGGGAGGGGTACGGCTACACCTTC.

V gene TRBV19 combines with J gene TRBJ2-4, with 10 bases that match TRBD1. Germline CDR1 LNHDA, CDR2 SQIVND (reference sequence). The CDR3 has 15 residues. The CDR3 here is CDKDRGGVSKNIQYF. CDR3 in DNA: TGTGACAAGGACAGGGGGGGTGTGAGCAAAAACATTCAGTACTTC.

The chain links TRBV28 to TRBJ1-5; no reliable D call. V was clipped by 2 bases and J by 9 bases, with 11 bases between them. CDR3 length equals 13 residues. The germline CDR1 and CDR2 sequences are MDHEN and SYDVKM. The CDR3 sequence: CASSLGSPTPQHF. In DNA, the CDR3 is TGTGCCAGCAGTTTAGGTAGCCCTACGCCCCAGCATTTT.

The rearrangement uses TRBV6-1 and TRBJ2-2; D may be TRBD1 (6 bases). The CDR3 runs 15 residues. V was trimmed by 6 bases and J by 5 bases, leaving 16 bases between them. Germline values: CDR1 MNHNS, CDR2 SASEGT. This CDR3 reads CASSGWGRKTGELFF. CDR3 bases: TGTGCCAGCAGCGGGTGGGGGCGAAAGACCGGGGAGCTGTTTTTT.

With respect to this clone: Within the sample, other DNA sequences also encode this same CDR3. The rearrangement joins TRBV7-2 to TRBJ1-5, with TRBD1 matching 9 bases. The CDR3 is made up of 14 amino acids. The V segment lost 5 bases and the J segment 5 bases; nucleotides outside the gene matches: 4. Per the germline V gene, CDR1 is SGHTA and CDR2 is FQGNSA. CDR3 region: CASSRDRVDQPQHF. The CDR3 DNA sequence: TGTGCCAGCAGCCGGGACAGGGTGGATCAGCCCCAGCATTTT.

With regard to this clone: A junction boundary mismatches the germline segment, possibly from a read error. The chain links TRBV28 to TRBJ2-3; D is uncertain. The germline gives CDR1 MDHEN, CDR2 SYDVKM. The CDR3 covers 14 residues. DNA for the CDR3: TGTGCCAGCAACCCTGCCTCCGATTCAGATGCGCAGTATTTT. It codes for CASNPASDSDAQYF.

CDR3 nucleotides: TGCAGCGCCGCGCCTAGCGGGGGAGGCGGGACCCAGTACTTC. This sequence encodes CSAAPSGGGGTQYF. The V gene is TRBV29-1, the J gene TRBJ2-5, with 10 bases that match TRBD2. Germline CDR1 SQVTM, CDR2 ANQGSEA. Germline trimming cut 7 bases from V and 7 bases from J; bases unmatched to any gene: 12. The CDR3 runs 14 residues. The variable domain in full, completed from reference TRBV29-1 and TRBJ2-5, reads SAVISQKPSRDICQRGTSLTIQCQVDSQVTMMFWYRQQPGQSLTLIATANQGSEATYESGFVIDKFPISRPNLTFSTLTVSNMSPEDSSIYLCSAAPSGGGGTQYFGPGTRLLVL.

This clone was found a few times. The chain uses TRBV11-2 and TRBJ2-3; no reliable D call. The CDR3 is 15 amino acids. CDR1 is SGHAT and CDR2 is FQNNGV in the germline V gene. Trimming stripped 10 bases from V and 2 bases from J, with 19 bases between. CDR3 loop: CATSETTVYTDTQYF. The DNA for the CDR3 is TGTGCCACCTCTGAAACTACGGTTTACACAGATACGCAGTATTTT.

CDR3 region: CASSHTSGGAYEQYF. The CDR3 DNA is TGTGCCAGCAGCCACACTAGCGGGGGAGCCTACGAGCAGTACTTC. This sequence joins TRBV7-9 and TRBJ2-7, with TRBD2 matching 11 bases. The CDR3 length is 15 residues. CDR1 and CDR2 (germline): SEHNR, FQNEAQ (reference sequence). V lost 5 bases and J lost 2; bases outside the gene matches: 5. The full variable domain, with the rest looked up from reference TRBV7-9 and TRBJ2-7, is DTGVSQNPRHKITKRGQNVTFRCDPISEHNRLYWYRQTLGQGPEFLTYFQNEAQLEKSRLLSDRFSAERPKGSFSTLEIQRTEQGDSAMYLCASSHTSGGAYEQYFGPGTRLTVT.

The chain is built from TRBV13 and TRBJ2-7; 12 nucleotides match TRBD2. Germline V lookup: CDR1 PRHDT, CDR2 FYEKMQ (reference sequence). The V gene end was trimmed by 2 bases and the J gene end by 2 bases; junction bases not matched to a gene: 7. The CDR3 length is 17 residues. Here the CDR3 DNA reads TGTGCCAGCAGCTTATTCCTAGCGGGGGGGAAAACCTACGAGCAGTACTTC. It codes for CASSLFLAGGKTYEQYF.

This chain uses TRBV2 with TRBJ2-5; 9 bases map to TRBD2. Trimming took 4 bases from V and 7 from J; bases not matched to a gene: 10. Germline V gives CDR1 SNHLY, CDR2 FYNNEI. The CDR3 is 15 amino acids. This CDR3 reads CASSVGPSGDATQYF. The DNA for the CDR3 is TGTGCCAGCAGTGTGGGCCCTAGCGGGGACGCGACCCAGTACTTC. Using reference TRBV2 and TRBJ2-5 for the parts outside the CDR3, the full variable domain is EPEVTQTPSHQVTQMGQEVILRCVPISNHLYFYWYRQILGQKVEFLVSFYNNEISEKSEIFDDQFSVERPDGSNFTLKIRSTKLEDSAMYFCASSVGPSGDATQYFGPGTRLLVL.

V and J are TRBV7-9 and TRBJ1-2, with 9 bases lining up with TRBD1. CDR3 length: 13 residues. J was trimmed by 6 bases and V by 5 bases; bases with no gene match: 4. Germline lookup yields CDR1 SEHNR and CDR2 FQNEAQ (reference sequence). CDR3: CASSLGQGNGYTF. As DNA, the CDR3 is TGTGCCAGCAGCCTGGGACAGGGCAATGGCTACACCTTC.

The chain joins TRBV5-1 to TRBJ1-1; a possible D gene is TRBD1 (5 bases). The germline V gene has CDR1 SGHRS and CDR2 YFSETQ. This CDR3 contains 14 residues. The V end was cut by 0 bases, the J end by 3 bases, with 9 bases between. DNA of the CDR3: TGCGCCAGCAGCTTGGAGGGGTTGGACACTGAAGCTTTCTTT. Translating it yields CASSLEGLDTEAFF. Based on the CDR3 plus reference TRBV5-1 and TRBJ1-1, the full variable domain is KAGVTQTPRYLIKTRGQQVTLSCSPISGHRSVSWYQQTPGQGLQFLFEYFSETQRNKGNFPGRFSGRQFSNSRSEMNVSTLELGDSALYLCASSLEGLDTEAFFGQGTRLTVV.

The genes are TRBV9 and TRBJ1-2; unclear D gene. V was clipped by 2 bases and J by 8 bases, with 13 bases between them. Germline-derived CDR1 and CDR2 are SGDLS and YYNGEE. This CDR3 has 13 residues. This CDR3 reads CASSVGRLPGYTF. The CDR3 DNA reads as TGTGCCAGCAGCGTGGGCAGATTACCCGGCTACACCTTC. Looking up the rest from reference TRBV9 and TRBJ1-2 gives the full variable domain: DSGVTQTPKHLITATGQRVTLRCSPRSGDLSVYWYQQSLDQGLQFLIQYYNGEERAKGNILERFSAQQFPDLHSELNLSSLELGDSALYFCASSVGRLPGYTFGSGTRLTVV.

This clone has only a few counts. V usage is TRBV7-6 and J usage is TRBJ2-7; 8 positions match TRBD2. The CDR3 runs to 15 residues. The V and J ends lost 1 base and 2 bases, in that order; junction bases with no gene match: 4. Germline V gives CDR1 SGHVS, CDR2 FNYEAQ. CDR3 sequence: CASSLEAGRAYEQYF. Here the CDR3 DNA reads TGTGCCAGCAGCTTAGAGGCCGGGAGGGCCTACGAGCAGTACTTC.

With respect to this clone: The same CDR3 is also encoded by other DNA sequences in this sample. The chain links TRBV28 to TRBJ1-5; D is unclear. V was trimmed by 3 bases and J by 1 base, leaving 4 bases between them. CDR1 and CDR2 (germline): MDHEN, SYDVKM. This CDR3 has 13 amino acids. The CDR3 bases are TGTGCCAGCAGTTTCGGGAGCAATCAGCCCCAGCATTTT. Its protein is CASSFGSNQPQHF.

The chain recombines TRBV30 with TRBJ1-1; 7 nucleotides match TRBD1. Germline V lookup: CDR1 GTSNPN, CDR2 SVGIG (reference sequence). CDR3 length: 11 residues. The V gene end was trimmed by 3 bases and the J gene end by 13 bases; junction bases not matched to a gene: 8. CDR3 nucleotide sequence: TGTGCCTGGAGCATACAGGGGCGGATTTTCTTT. Translating it yields CAWSIQGRIFF.

CDR3 region: CASSYTGQEGYEQYF. The CDR3, as DNA: TGTGCCAGCAGTTACACGGGGCAGGAGGGCTACGAGCAGTACTTC. The chain links TRBV6-5 to TRBJ2-7; tentative D call: TRBD2 (6 bases). The V gene's germline CDR1 is MNHEY and CDR2 SVGAGI. Trimming removed 2 bases from V and 3 bases from J, with 14 bases in between. The CDR3 extends over 15 amino acids.

The gene calls are TRBV5-1 and TRBJ2-1; 13 nucleotides line up with TRBD2. V gave up 2 bases and J gave up 0 bases; unmatched junction bases: 5. Germline CDR1 SGHRS, CDR2 YFSETQ. The CDR3 consists of 18 residues. CDR3 in amino acids: CASSFGLAGASSYNEQFF. CDR3 DNA sequence: TGCGCCAGCAGCTTTGGACTAGCGGGGGCCAGCTCCTACAATGAGCAGTTCTTC.

The rearrangement uses TRBV2 and TRBJ2-7; weak D call: TRBD2 (5 bases). Trimming removed 6 bases from V and 7 bases from J, with 22 bases in between. Looked up from germline, CDR1 is SNHLY and CDR2 is FYNNEI. The CDR3 runs 15 residues. The CDR3: CASSPTSGPSGEQYF. In nucleotides, the CDR3 is TGTGCCAGCAGCCCGACCTCAGGTCCCTCGGGGGAGCAGTACTTC.

This clone was counted a single time. The chain joins TRBV30 to TRBJ2-3; 7 bases fit TRBD2. Germline-derived CDR1 and CDR2 are GTSNPN and SVGIG (reference sequence). The CDR3 has 14 residues. Trimming removed 0 bases from V and 3 bases from J; junction bases left unmatched: 3. CDR3 nucleotide sequence: TGTGCCTGGAGTGTATGGGGAGGGACAGATACGCAGTATTTT. It codes for CAWSVWGGTDTQYF.